The TCR beta chain described here comes from a study of blood T cell repertoires in COVID-19. Looking at the study overall: From T cells, B-cell-depleted T cells, or PBMCs came the material, which was cDNA or gDNA.

Cohort 3 recovery required two negative PCRs, clearance, or symptom resolution. In the authors' workflow: Quantification of nucleated cells was approximated via reference gene primer amplification. Sequenced by immunoSEQ multiplex PCR; TCRdb stores in-frame clones only, minus some. V and J calls plus clone size are reproduced from that table; the DNA served to infer D and trimming. The sample holds around 260,000 clones, approximately 85% seen once. The CDR3 consists of 17 residues. The germline V gene has CDR1 SGHVS and CDR2 FQNEAQ. J was trimmed by 1 base and V by 5 bases; bases with no gene match: 5.

Sequencing was performed on PBMCs or T cells enriched from blood (not recorded which). This chain uses TRBV7-8 with TRBJ2-1; 13 nucleotides align to TRBD2. The source of this sequence is a woman aged 25-40 years who had recovered from COVID-19. The CDR3 reads CASSRTSGGLSYNEQFF. The CDR3 DNA sequence: TGTGCCAGCAGCCGGACTAGCGGGGGCCTTTCCTACAATGAGCAGTTCTTC.